The 15 T cell receptor beta chains given below trace back to one sample, sequenced in a study of a mutant IDH1 vaccine in newly diagnosed glioma. Documented time point: week 47, end of study. With topical imiquimod, each dose of the vaccine consisted of 300 ug of mutant IDH1 20-mer peptide. TCRdb's table, derived via immunoSEQ multiplex PCR, lists solely in-frame clones and lacks some. The sample has some 49,000 clones, 76% seen once. No cognate antigen is known for these TCRs. This material consisted of PBMCs, taken from a glioma patient whose treatment included an IDH1 peptide vaccine. Every receptor here comes from a woman aged 40 to 50 with glioma. Some clones in this sample may be carry-over from other donors' samples.

The count of this clone is one. The chain combines TRBV9 with TRBJ2-3; D is perhaps TRBD1 (5 bases). Germline V gene data show CDR1 as SGDLS and CDR2 as YYNGEE. The CDR3 has 15 residues. V lost 0 bases and J 2 bases, leaving 10 bases between the germline ends. The CDR3 protein is CASSVGQLTTDTQYF. CDR3 DNA sequence: TGTGCCAGCAGCGTAGGACAGCTTACCACAGATACGCAGTATTTT.

V usage is TRBV6-4 and J usage is TRBJ2-2; D is perhaps TRBD1 (6 bases). CDR1 and CDR2 from the germline V gene are MRHNA and SNTAGT. The V end lost 2 bases, the J end lost 0 bases, and 10 bases lay between the germline ends. This CDR3 is 16 amino acids long. The CDR3 loop reads CASSDRRTANTGELFF. CDR3 nucleotide sequence: TGTGCCAGCAGTGACCGAAGGACAGCGAACACCGGGGAGCTGTTTTTT.

A remark on this clone: At one boundary the junction diverges from the germline segment, which might be a read error. This chain joins TRBV7-7 and TRBJ2-5, with 11 nucleotides matching TRBD2. The CDR3 consists of 14 residues. Germline V gene data show CDR1 as SSHAT and CDR2 as FNYEAQ (reference sequence). The CDR3 loop is CASSPTSGGETQYF. The CDR3 nucleotides are TGTGCTAGCAGCCCTACTAGCGGGGGAGAGACCCAGTACTTC.

This clone was seen only once. This sequence joins TRBV16 and TRBJ1-1; D gene ambiguous. CDR3 length: 15 residues. Looked up from germline, CDR1 is KGHSY and CDR2 is FQNENV. The germline V and J ends were trimmed by 0 bases and 0 bases, with 8 bases remaining between them. Here the CDR3 DNA reads TGTGCCAGCAGCCAATCGATGCGATTGAACACTGAAGCTTTCTTT. Residues: CASSQSMRLNTEAFF. Full variable domain (outside the CDR3, taken from reference TRBV16 and TRBJ1-1): GEEVAQTPKHLVRGEGQKAKLYCAPIKGHSYVFWYQQVLKNEFKFLISFQNENVFDETGMPKERFSAKCLPNSPCSLEIQATKLEDSAVYFCASSQSMRLNTEAFFGQGTRLTVV.

The chain joins TRBV6-5 to TRBJ1-2; TRBD1 agrees at 12 bases. V dropped 6 bases and J dropped 4; count of bases not matched to a gene: 3. Germline assignment: CDR1 MNHEY and CDR2 SVGAGI. There are 14 residues in the CDR3. CDR3 nucleotide sequence: TGTGCCAGCAGAAAGGGACAGGGGGCCTATGGCTACACCTTC. Its protein is CASRKGQGAYGYTF.

The table lists this clone with a count of one. This chain connects TRBV18 to TRBJ2-1; D is undetermined. The V gene lost 0 bases and the J gene lost 8 bases, with 8 bases spanning the gap. Germline loops: CDR1 KGHSH, CDR2 LQKENI. The CDR3 contains 13 residues. The CDR3 DNA sequence: TGTGCCAGCTCACCACCTCCTGCCCATGAGCAGTTCTTC. Its translation: CASSPPPAHEQFF.

The chain combines TRBV11-2 with TRBJ1-2; D gene unclear. CDR3 length: 16 residues. Germline loops: CDR1 SGHAT, CDR2 FQNNGV. Trimming removed 0 bases at V and 6 bases at J, with 17 bases between. CDR3 coding DNA: TGTGCCAGCAGCTTAGAAACGGCAGGACGGATGGATGGCTACACCTTC. Residues: CASSLETAGRMDGYTF. Full variable domain (missing parts from reference TRBV11-2 and TRBJ1-2): EAGVAQSPRYKIIEKRQSVAFWCNPISGHATLYWYQQILGQGPKLLIQFQNNGVVDDSQLPKDRFSAERLKGVDSTLKIQPAKLEDSAVYLCASSLETAGRMDGYTFGSGTRLTVV.

This CDR3 is CASSQGQTDEKLFF. In DNA, the CDR3 is TGTGCCAGCAGCCAAGGCCAAACGGATGAAAAACTGTTTTTT. This chain connects TRBV7-9 to TRBJ1-4; the D is unclear. CDR3 length: 14 amino acids. Trimming shortened V by 5 bases and J by 6 bases, and 13 bases separated the two germline ends. From germline, CDR1 is SEHNR and CDR2 FQNEAQ (reference sequence).

The V gene is TRBV2, the J gene TRBJ2-2; TRBD2 aligns across 11 bases. V shed 4 bases, J shed 1 base, and the junction held 5 bases outside the gene matches. This CDR3 spans 17 amino acids. Germline V gene lookup returns CDR1 SNHLY and CDR2 FYNNEI. DNA of the CDR3: TGTGCCAGCAGTGGTACTAGCGGGGGTAAGAACACCGGGGAGCTGTTTTTT. Translated: CASSGTSGGKNTGELFF. The full variable domain, in which reference TRBV2 and TRBJ2-2 provide the parts outside the CDR3, is EPEVTQTPSHQVTQMGQEVILRCVPISNHLYFYWYRQILGQKVEFLVSFYNNEISEKSEIFDDQFSVERPDGSNFTLKIRSTKLEDSAMYFCASSGTSGGKNTGELFFGEGSRLTVL.

The rearrangement links TRBV7-2 to TRBJ2-7; D call uncertain. Germline lookup yields CDR1 SGHTA and CDR2 FQGNSA. This CDR3 spans 13 amino acids. Deletions cut 4 bases from V and 3 bases from J, with 10 bases between. The CDR3 bases are TGTGCCAGCAGCTCCCCCAACTTCTACGAGCAGTACTTC. Translated: CASSSPNFYEQYF. Combining the CDR3 with reference TRBV7-2 and TRBJ2-7 gives the whole variable domain GAGVSQSPSNKVTEKGKDVELRCDPISGHTALYWYRQSLGQGLEFLIYFQGNSAPDKSGLPSDRFSAERTGGSVSTLTIQRTQQEDSAVYLCASSSPNFYEQYFGPGTRLTVT.

This chain connects TRBV9 to TRBJ1-4; TRBD1 might be the D (5 bases). Per germline, CDR1 SGDLS and CDR2 YYNGEE. The V end lost 0 bases, the J end lost 7 bases, and 13 bases lay between the germline ends. The CDR3 length is 15 residues. CDR3 sequence: CASSVATRRGEKLFF. CDR3 bases: TGTGCCAGCAGCGTAGCTACCCGGAGGGGTGAAAAACTGTTTTTT.

V gene TRBV14 combines with J gene TRBJ2-2; 9 bases line up with TRBD1. The CDR3 is 17 residues long. V shed 4 bases, J shed 5 bases, and the junction held 11 bases outside the gene matches. Germline loops: CDR1 SGHDN, CDR2 FVKESK. CDR3 DNA sequence: TGTGCCAGCAGCCTATTTCAAAGGACAGGGGTGACCGGGGAGCTGTTTTTT. Translation gives CASSLFQRTGVTGELFF.

V usage is TRBV30 and J usage is TRBJ1-1; D unclear. There are 13 residues in the CDR3. Germline CDR1 GTSNPN, CDR2 SVGIG (reference sequence). Trimming removed 2 bases at V and 4 bases at J, with 11 bases between. In nucleotides, the CDR3 is TGTGCCTGGAGTCCCGGGAGTGGCACTGAAGCTTTCTTT. Its translation is CAWSPGSGTEAFF.

This clone appeared a single time. This chain joins TRBV5-6 and TRBJ1-1; D not resolved. The CDR3 has 13 residues. With 0 bases removed from V and 4 bases from J, the gap between germline ends came to 7 bases. Germline CDR1 reads SGHDT; CDR2 reads YYEEEE. CDR3 coding DNA: TGTGCCAGCAGCTTGGGTCCGGGCACTGAAGCTTTCTTT. This translates into CASSLGPGTEAFF.

V and J are TRBV2 and TRBJ2-3; possibly TRBD1 or TRBD2 for D (5 bases each). Germline CDR1 SNHLY, CDR2 FYNNEI. V was shortened by 9 bases and J by 2 bases, with 15 bases between the two germline ends. CDR3 length: 14 amino acids. This CDR3 reads CASAPQGDTDTQYF. CDR3 nucleotide sequence: TGTGCCAGTGCGCCTCAGGGAGACACAGATACGCAGTATTTT.